The 10 T cell receptor beta chains below were found in one sample sequenced in a study of shared clonotypes between healthy human individuals. Measured with immunoSEQ multiplex PCR; TCRdb has only the in-frame clones, and not every one. The data contain 1.4 million to 1.5 million clones, around 97% of them singletons. Sequenced material: naive CD4+ T cells sorted from blood. Documented subset: CD45RA+ positively selected. All receptors come from a man in his thirties or forties in good health.

The chain couples TRBV19 to TRBJ2-1, with D possibly matching TRBD1 (5 bases). Trimming took 7 bases from V and 3 from J, leaving 16 bases between them. CDR1 is LNHDA, CDR2 SQIVND, per germline (reference sequence). This CDR3 contains 15 residues. CDR3 DNA sequence: TGTGCCAGTAAGGATGGGCAGGGTAACTACAATGAGCAGTTCTTC. This gives the protein CASKDGQGNYNEQFF.

This sequence joins TRBV27 and TRBJ1-2; no firm D call. This CDR3 is built from 15 residues. Germline lookup yields CDR1 MNHEY and CDR2 SMNVEV (reference sequence). Trimming removed 0 bases at V and 4 bases at J, with 12 bases between. The CDR3 region is CASSLSPSPRYGYTF. The DNA for the CDR3 is TGTGCCAGCAGTTTATCGCCCTCCCCCCGCTATGGCTACACCTTC.

The chain is built from TRBV19 and TRBJ1-5, with D possibly being TRBD1 (6 bases). Looked up from germline, CDR1 is LNHDA and CDR2 is SQIVND (reference sequence). There are 15 residues in the CDR3. V gave up 3 bases and J gave up 5 bases, with 14 bases separating them. The CDR3 DNA is TGTGCCAGTAGTATCCCTGACAGGAGAGATCAGCCCCAGCATTTT. This codes for CASSIPDRRDQPQHF. The complete variable domain, with remaining parts taken from reference TRBV19 and TRBJ1-5, reads DGGITQSPKYLFRKEGQNVTLSCEQNLNHDAMYWYRQDPGQGLRLIYYSQIVNDFQKGDIAEGYSVSREKKESFPLTVTSAQKNPTAFYLCASSIPDRRDQPQHFGDGTRLSIL.

The J gene is TRBJ2-3, the V gene TRBV29-1, with D possibly matching TRBD1 (6 bases). This CDR3 comprises 14 residues. Trimming took 7 bases from V and 2 from J, leaving 16 bases between them. Germline CDR1 is SQVTM and CDR2 is ANQGSEA. This chain's CDR3 is CSAGQLVSTDTQYF. In DNA, the CDR3 is TGCAGCGCTGGACAGTTAGTCTCCACAGATACGCAGTATTTT.

The chain carries TRBV6-4 and TRBJ2-3, with TRBD2 matching 8 bases. Germline CDR1 is MRHNA and CDR2 is SNTAGT. The ends lost 5 bases at V and 5 bases at J; junction bases unmatched: 6. This CDR3 has 14 amino acids. CDR3 residues: CASSRSLAGDTQYF. CDR3 coding DNA: TGTGCCAGCAGTCGTAGTCTAGCGGGAGATACGCAGTATTTT.

The chain links TRBV5-8 to TRBJ2-3; 10 bases agree with TRBD2. The germline V gene has CDR1 SGHTS and CDR2 YDEGEE. This CDR3 spans 16 amino acids. V trimming: 2 bases; J trimming: 2 bases; junction bases outside the gene matches: 5. As DNA, the CDR3 is TGTGCCAGCAGCTTCAGCGGGAGGGGGTTCACAGATACGCAGTATTTT. The encoded protein is CASSFSGRGFTDTQYF.

The J gene is TRBJ2-1, the V gene TRBV9; D is undetermined. CDR3 length equals 12 residues. Germline V gene sequence: CDR1 SGDLS, CDR2 YYNGEE. The V end was cut by 3 bases, the J end by 7 bases, with 8 bases between. The CDR3 loop reads CASSDLGNEQFF. In DNA form, the CDR3 reads TGTGCCAGCAGCGACTTAGGGAATGAGCAGTTCTTC.

This clone has just a few counts. The gene calls are TRBV29-1 and TRBJ2-2; no clear D. The V end was cut by 7 bases, the J end by 6 bases, with 9 bases between. CDR3 length equals 11 residues. Germline V gene data show CDR1 as SQVTM and CDR2 as ANQGSEA. The DNA of the CDR3 is TGCAGCGACCCCATGGCCGGGGAGCTGTTTTTT. Residues: CSDPMAGELFF.

The V and J genes are TRBV2 and TRBJ2-5; D is perhaps TRBD1 (9 bases). From germline, CDR1 is SNHLY and CDR2 FYNNEI. The CDR3 is 14 amino acids. The CDR3 reads CVGGDREYGETQYF. The CDR3 nucleotides are TGTGTCGGGGGGGACAGGGAATATGGAGAGACCCAGTACTTC.

The chain carries TRBV5-4 and TRBJ2-1; D is uncertain. Germline V lookup: CDR1 SGHNT, CDR2 YYREEE (reference sequence). V was pared by 0 bases and J by 7 bases, with 8 bases between. The CDR3 runs 13 residues. The chain's CDR3 is CASSLASLNEQFF. DNA for the CDR3: TGTGCCAGCAGCTTGGCGTCTCTAAATGAGCAGTTCTTC.